One T cell receptor (beta chain) is described in this entry. CD8 cells regarded as naive lacked CD45RO, were positively chosen for CCR7, and omitted terminally differentiated effector memory CD45RA+ cells. CDR1 and CDR2 from the germline V gene are SNHLY and FYNNEI. The ends lost 6 bases at V and 2 bases at J; junction bases unmatched: 4. This CDR3 is built from 15 residues. This specimen belongs to a study of shared clonotypes between healthy human individuals. Study background: Donors were two women and three men aged 18 to 49.

TCRdb keeps only in-frame clones here, not all; method: immunoSEQ multiplex PCR. This table has about 2.2 million clones, about 93% appearing once. The chain links TRBV2 to TRBJ2-2; 9 bases map to TRBD1. Material: naive CD8+ T cells from PBMCs. The TCR sequence derives from a man aged 18 to 30 in good health. Some clones in this sample may be carry-over from other donors' samples. The CDR3 DNA reads TGTGCCAGCAGGGGACAGGGACTAAACACCGGGGAGCTGTTTTTT. It is translated as CASRGQGLNTGELFF. The full variable domain, rest sourced from reference TRBV2 and TRBJ2-2, is EPEVTQTPSHQVTQMGQEVILRCVPISNHLYFYWYRQILGQKVEFLVSFYNNEISEKSEIFDDQFSVERPDGSNFTLKIRSTKLEDSAMYFCASRGQGLNTGELFFGEGSRLTVL.